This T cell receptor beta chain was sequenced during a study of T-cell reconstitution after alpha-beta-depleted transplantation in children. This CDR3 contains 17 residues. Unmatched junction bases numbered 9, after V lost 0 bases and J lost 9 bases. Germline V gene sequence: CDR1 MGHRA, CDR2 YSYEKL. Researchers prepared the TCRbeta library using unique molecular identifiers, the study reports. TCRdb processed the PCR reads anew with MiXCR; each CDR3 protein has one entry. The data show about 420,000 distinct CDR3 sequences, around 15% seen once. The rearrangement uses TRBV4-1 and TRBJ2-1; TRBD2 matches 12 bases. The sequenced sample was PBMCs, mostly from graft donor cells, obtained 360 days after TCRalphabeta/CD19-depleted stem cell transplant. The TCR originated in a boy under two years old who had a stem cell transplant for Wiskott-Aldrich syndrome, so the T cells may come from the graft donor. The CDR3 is CASSQDGSLAGGSEQFF. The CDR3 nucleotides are TGCGCCAGCAGCCAAGATGGGTCCCTAGCGGGGGGGAGTGAGCAGTTCTTC.